This T cell receptor beta chain derives from a study of cytomegalovirus exposure and HLA in healthy donors. Overall study: Genetic ancestry analysis placed about 80% of the roughly 400 donors that were genotyped in the Caucasian-associated cluster. Study outcomes and limitations: Indistinguishable V segments such as TRBV6-2 and TRBV6-3 were excluded. In a later analysis, TCR beta V- and J-gene trimming showed a link to a missense DCLRE1C variant.

This CDR3 is built from 14 residues. V lost 3 bases and J lost 2, with 8 bases in between. CDR1 is MNHEY and CDR2 is SMNVEV in the germline V gene (reference sequence). Concerning this clone: Its antigen remains unknown.

The PCR used 60 Vbeta and 13 Jbeta primers. Only in-frame clones appear in the TCRdb table, and some are missing; sequencing was by immunoSEQ multiplex PCR. The profile shows about 110,000 clones, 80% to 85% of them singletons. This TCR was sampled from a young woman in good health and CMV-seronegative. The sample consisted of PBMCs. The chain carries TRBV27 and TRBJ1-3; D unresolved. CDR3 region: CASSLRQTGNTIYF. The CDR3, as DNA: TGTGCCAGCAGTTTGCGGCAGACTGGAAACACCATATATTTT.